The 19 T cell receptor beta chains reported below all come from one sample, sequenced in a study of Tregs in tolerant kidney transplant recipients. Mixed chimerism was transient after nonmyeloablative marrow transplants from related graft donors. Profiling relied on immunoSEQ multiplex PCR, and the TCRdb table lists in-frame clones only, not all of them. The sample holds some 5,800 clones. The source material was CD8+ T cells from blood (PBMCs), sampled 12 months after the transplant. The receptors shown here come from a human patient who received a combined kidney and bone marrow transplant. Some T cells may possibly be graft donor cells.

Regarding this clone: The read terminates 3 residues before the CDR3 end, so the remaining end is supplied by the germline J gene. The rearrangement links TRBV7-8 to TRBJ1-5, with no clear D. Trimming shortened V by 5 bases and J by 7 bases, and 12 bases separated the two germline ends. Germline CDR1 is SGHVS and CDR2 is FQNEAQ. The CDR3 runs 13 residues. The CDR3 loop reads CASSPSMIQPQHF. The sequenced part of the CDR3 DNA is TGTGCCAGCAGCCCCTCTATGATCCAGCCC.

To note about this clone: Coverage ceases 3 residues before the CDR3 finishes, and the germline J gene fills in the end. The gene calls are TRBV12-3 or TRBV12-4 and TRBJ2-1; 14 nucleotides match TRBD2. Losses at the gene ends were 6 bases for V and 6 bases for J; bases not matched to a gene: 4. CDR3 length: 15 amino acids. CDR3 protein: CASRRLAGGLNEQFF. CDR3 bases read: TGTGCCAGCAGGAGACTAGCGGGAGGGCTCAATGAG.

Details on this clone: The read is 3 residues too short to cover the CDR3 end, so that end is filled in from the germline J gene. The V call is TRBV19, the J call TRBJ2-2, with 7 bases aligning to TRBD1. The germline V gene encodes CDR1 LNHDA and CDR2 SQIVND (reference sequence). Unmatched junction bases numbered 10, after V lost 6 bases and J lost 6 bases. The CDR3 is 15 residues long. The covered CDR3 bases are TGTGCCAGTAGCGGGGTTAGACAGGGATCCGGGGAG. Residues: CASSGVRQGSGE. The whole CDR3 sequence is CASSGVRQGSGELFF.

For this clone: The read falls 3 residues short of the CDR3 end, and the missing part is taken from the germline J gene. The J gene is TRBJ2-7, the V gene TRBV27; 7 bases map to TRBD1. The length of the CDR3 is 14 residues. After removal of 4 bases from V and 2 bases from J, the junction contained 5 bases not matched to a gene. Germline CDR1 reads MNHEY; CDR2 reads SMNVEV (reference sequence). CDR3 DNA (partial): TGTGCCAGCAGTTCTGGGGACAGCCCCTACGAG. Its translation: CASSSGDSPYE. The CDR3 in full is CASSSGDSPYEQYF.

Notes on this clone: The read is 3 residues too short to cover the CDR3 end, so that end is filled in from the germline J gene. This sequence joins TRBV20-1 and TRBJ1-1; the match to TRBD1 covers 8 bases. CDR1 and CDR2 from the germline V gene are DFQATT and SNEGSKA (reference sequence). V lost 2 bases and J lost 3; bases outside the gene matches: 14. The CDR3 consists of 17 residues. The CDR3 reads CSARTLPLAGGHTEAFF. CDR3 DNA (partial): TGCAGTGCTAGAACTTTACCTTTGGCAGGGGGCCACACTGAA.

By frequency, this clone is medium-sized. The read is 3 residues too short to cover the CDR3 end, so that end is filled in from the germline J gene. The genes are TRBV6-1 and TRBJ1-1; TRBD1 is a possible D gene (6 bases). CDR3 length: 14 amino acids. The germline V and J ends were trimmed by 2 bases and 7 bases, with 14 bases remaining between them. Germline lookup yields CDR1 MNHNS and CDR2 SASEGT. The CDR3 spells CASSESGGQSEAFF. The sequenced part of the CDR3 DNA is TGTGCCAGCAGTGAAAGCGGGGGGCAGAGTGAA.

Details on this clone: The read comes to an end 3 residues before the CDR3 does, leaving the germline J gene to fill in the end. The chain carries TRBV7-9 and TRBJ1-6; 7 bases are shared with TRBD1. The junction had 8 bases not matched to a gene; V was cut back by 5 bases and J by 10 bases. Germline loops: CDR1 SEHNR, CDR2 FQNEAQ (reference sequence). This CDR3 is 14 amino acids long. This CDR3 is CASSRPTGDSPLHF. Incomplete CDR3 DNA: TGTGCCAGCAGCCGCCCAACAGGGGACTCACCC.

Regarding this clone: The read is 3 residues too short to cover the CDR3 end, so that end is filled in from the germline J gene. The chain has TRBV19 and TRBJ2-5, with D perhaps TRBD1 (6 bases). V dropped 4 bases and J dropped 5 bases, with 20 bases sitting between them. The V gene's germline CDR1 is LNHDA and CDR2 SQIVND (reference sequence). The CDR3 runs 16 residues. The chain's CDR3 is CASSTNPQGLGETQYF. The part of the CDR3 DNA that was read is TGTGCCAGTAGTACAAATCCACAGGGTCTGGGCGAGACC.

Note on this clone: Read data end 3 residues before the CDR3 end; the end is taken from the germline J gene. The gene calls are TRBV6-2 or TRBV6-3 and TRBJ2-5; D is unclear. The ends were cut back, 0 bases at V and 2 bases at J, with 7 bases in the middle. This CDR3 has 14 residues. Germline V gene lookup returns CDR1 MNHEY and CDR2 SVGEGT. The covered CDR3 bases are TGTGCCAGCAGTTACTCAACAGAACAAGAGACC. Protein product: CASSYSTEQET. The whole CDR3 sequence is CASSYSTEQETQYF.

The CDR3 sequence: CASSLERFETQYF. The DNA read from the CDR3 is TGTGCCAGCAGCTTAGAACGGTTTGAGACC. The chain is built from TRBV11-3 and TRBJ2-5; D is unresolved. The sequenced fragment ends 3 residues before the CDR3 boundary, so the rest is inferred from the germline J gene. Trimming took 0 bases from V and 5 from J, leaving 7 bases between them. This CDR3 has 13 amino acids. Germline V gene lookup returns CDR1 SGHNT and CDR2 YENEEA.

As for this clone: The missing CDR3 end, 3 residues past where the read stops, is filled in from the germline J gene. The chain employs TRBV2 and TRBJ2-3; 10 bases fit TRBD2. The germline V gene has CDR1 SNHLY and CDR2 FYNNEI. This CDR3 is built from 16 residues. Trimming at V came to 8 bases and at J to 2 bases, leaving 10 bases not matched to a gene. CDR3 DNA, as far as it was read: TGTGCCAGCCCGACCCCCACTAGCGGGATCACAGATACG. This gives the protein CASPTPTSGITDT. The entire CDR3 protein reads CASPTPTSGITDTQYF.

Concerning this clone itself: The read halts 3 residues ahead of the CDR3 end, with the missing end drawn from the germline J gene. The rearrangement links TRBV4-2 to TRBJ1-1; D not resolved. The V and J ends lost 4 bases and 6 bases respectively, with 9 bases between them. The CDR3 contains 12 residues. Germline V lookup: CDR1 LGHNA, CDR2 YNFKEQ. CDR3 bases read: TGTGCCAGCAGCCCCGGGTCGGCTGAA. Translation: CASSPGSAE. The full CDR3 sequence reads CASSPGSAEAFF.

A note on this clone: The read stops 3 residues short of the end of the CDR3; the missing end is completed from the germline J gene. This sequence joins TRBV20-1 and TRBJ2-1; TRBD2 agrees at 11 bases. With 0 bases clipped from V and 7 bases from J, the junction kept 5 bases outside the gene matches. Germline CDR1 and CDR2: DFQATT and SNEGSKA (reference sequence). The CDR3 covers 15 residues. The covered CDR3 bases are TGCAGTGCTAGAGATCGAGTAGCGGGAGGGAATGAG. Translating it yields CSARDRVAGGNE. The complete CDR3 sequence is CSARDRVAGGNEQFF.

Of note for this clone: The CDR3 is cut off 3 residues early in the read; its end comes from the germline J gene. The V call is TRBV11-2, the J call TRBJ2-7; D not resolved. Trimming removed 5 bases from V and 2 bases from J, with 10 bases in between. Per the germline V gene, CDR1 is SGHAT and CDR2 is FQNNGV. The CDR3 is 13 residues long. The sequenced CDR3 bases are TGTGCCAGCAGCAAGACACCCCCCTACGAG. As protein: CASSKTPPYE. The entire CDR3 sequence reads CASSKTPPYEQYF. Full variable domain (missing parts from reference TRBV11-2 and TRBJ2-7): EAGVAQSPRYKIIEKRQSVAFWCNPISGHATLYWYQQILGQGPKLLIQFQNNGVVDDSQLPKDRFSAERLKGVDSTLKIQPAKLEDSAVYLCASSKTPPYEQYFGPGTRLTVT.

A note on this clone: The CDR3 is cut off 3 residues early in the read; its end comes from the germline J gene. The gene calls are TRBV20-1 and TRBJ2-1, with TRBD2 identical over 10 bases. Germline CDR1 is DFQATT and CDR2 is SNEGSKA (reference sequence). The J segment lost 5 bases and the V segment lost 0 bases, leaving 7 bases of the junction unmatched. This CDR3 is built from 16 residues. The CDR3 is CSARDLAGEVHNEQFF. The CDR3 DNA, read in part, is TGCAGTGCTAGAGATCTAGCGGGAGAGGTCCACAATGAG.

Comment on this clone: The read gets to within 3 residues of the CDR3 end, and the germline J gene fills in the rest. This sequence joins TRBV18 and TRBJ2-7, with a weak D call TRBD1 (5 bases). V was shortened by 6 bases and J by 3 bases, with 18 bases between the two germline ends. Germline loops: CDR1 KGHSH, CDR2 LQKENI. This CDR3 spans 15 amino acids. CDR3 in amino acids: CASSPLETDFYEQYF. Partial CDR3 DNA: TGTGCCAGCTCCCCGCTTGAGACAGACTTCTACGAG.

Concerning this clone: The read stops 3 residues short of the end of the CDR3; the missing end is completed from the germline J gene. The chain carries TRBV2 and TRBJ1-5; D perhaps matches TRBD1 (6 bases). V was cut by 4 bases and J by 3 bases, with 7 bases left in between. Germline CDR1 and CDR2: SNHLY and FYNNEI. CDR3 size: 13 residues. The CDR3 DNA, read in part, is TGTGCCAGCAGTGGGACAGACAATCAGCCC. This encodes CASSGTDNQP. The CDR3 reads in full as CASSGTDNQPQHF. Full variable domain (rest looked up from reference TRBV2 and TRBJ1-5): EPEVTQTPSHQVTQMGQEVILRCVPISNHLYFYWYRQILGQKVEFLVSFYNNEISEKSEIFDDQFSVERPDGSNFTLKIRSTKLEDSAMYFCASSGTDNQPQHFGDGTRLSIL.

As concerns this clone: The CDR3 end falls 3 residues outside the read, so it is completed with the germline J gene. The gene calls are TRBV30 and TRBJ1-1, with D unresolved. The CDR3 is made up of 13 amino acids. CDR1 and CDR2 (germline): GTSNPN, SVGIG (reference sequence). V lost 0 bases to trimming and J lost 5 bases, with 10 bases between them. CDR3 DNA, as far as it was read: TGTGCCTGGAGTGTAGTACAGAGGACTGAA. Translation: CAWSVVQRTE. The CDR3 in full is CAWSVVQRTEAFF.

Details on this clone: Sequencing ends 3 residues short of the CDR3 end; the germline J gene provides the rest. The rearrangement links TRBV7-9 to TRBJ2-2, with TRBD2 matching 11 bases. Germline trimming cut 7 bases from V and 0 bases from J; bases unmatched to any gene: 1. The CDR3 loop spans 15 amino acids. CDR1 and CDR2 (germline): SEHNR, FQNEAQ (reference sequence). CDR3 DNA (partial): TGTGCCAGCACTAGCGGGAGGCCGAACACCGGGGAG. Translating it yields CASTSGRPNTGE. The whole CDR3 sequence is CASTSGRPNTGELFF.